Following are 28 T cell receptor beta chains from one sample sequenced in a study of regulatory T cells in long-lasting Graves disease. Through Arm-PCR of CDR3 regions and iRepertoire HTBI primers, TCR beta libraries were built. Each CDR3 protein is one row after TCRdb ran MiXCR on the multiplex PCR reads. Altogether a few hundred thousand distinct CDR3 sequences are present, 13% being singletons, with the ten largest covering more than 8.5%. Time point in this sample: newly diagnosed GD, antithyroid drugs for less than 3 months. There was RNA extracted from PBMCs, and the TCR library was made from it. The same data also contributed to another study, on T cells in Graves' hyperthyroidism and ophthalmopathy.

The specimen was peripheral blood mononuclear cells (PBMCs), collected at new diagnosis, from a patient treated with antithyroid drugs. The source of these receptors is a man aged 25-45 years with Graves disease.

The rearrangement uses TRBV24-1 and TRBJ2-5, with 15 bases aligning to TRBD2. With V trimmed by 4 bases and J by 1 base, 9 bases remained unmatched. Per germline, CDR1 KGHDR and CDR2 SFDVKD. This CDR3 is 19 amino acids long. The CDR3 bases are TGTGCCACCAGTGAACCGGGACTAGCGGGAGGCGGGGTCCAAGAGACCCAGTACTTC. Protein: CATSEPGLAGGGVQETQYF.

This clonotype came up many times. The V call is TRBV6-9, the J call TRBJ1-4, with 7 bases lining up with TRBD1. CDR1 is MNHGY, CDR2 SVAAGI, per germline. Losses at the gene ends were 2 bases for V and 7 bases for J; bases not matched to a gene: 7. This CDR3 is built from 15 residues. CDR3 protein: CASSYLGQLGEKLFF. In DNA, the CDR3 is TGTGCCAGCAGTTATCTGGGACAGCTTGGTGAAAAACTGTTTTTT.

A remark on this clonotype: This could be a read error, since a much larger clone is one nucleotide away. The chain combines TRBV20-1 with TRBJ2-7; 8 bases line up with TRBD1. Germline CDR1 and CDR2: DFQATT and SNEGSKA (reference sequence). The CDR3 sequence is 15 residues long. V trimming: 6 bases; J trimming: 6 bases; junction bases outside the gene matches: 16. CDR3 protein: CSASPKGQGVCEQYF. CDR3 coding DNA: TGCAGTGCGAGCCCCAAAGGACAGGGAGTGTGCGAGCAGTACTTC.

The sample holds many counts of this clonotype. The gene calls are TRBV20-1 and TRBJ2-1; 8 positions agree with TRBD2. There are 14 residues in the CDR3. Germline loops: CDR1 DFQATT, CDR2 SNEGSKA (reference sequence). J was trimmed by 4 bases and V by 3 bases; bases with no gene match: 5. CDR3 nucleotide sequence: TGCAGTGCTAGGGTTGCTAGCGGGTACAATGAGCAGTTCTTC. Amino acid sequence: CSARVASGYNEQFF.

This sequence joins TRBV10-1 and TRBJ2-1; 8 nucleotides line up with TRBD1. This CDR3 contains 15 residues. After removal of 4 bases from V and 7 bases from J, the junction contained 9 bases not matched to a gene. The germline V gene encodes CDR1 WNHNN and CDR2 SYGVQD (reference sequence). CDR3 nucleotide sequence: TGCGCCAGCAGTGGAGACAGGGGAGAGGTGAATGAGCAGTTCTTC. Amino acid sequence: CASSGDRGEVNEQFF.

This clonotype was recorded many times. The chain uses TRBV27 and TRBJ2-3; TRBD1 matches 7 bases. The CDR3 length is 12 residues. CDR1 is MNHEY, CDR2 SMNVEV, per germline (reference sequence). The junction had 4 bases not matched to a gene; V was cut back by 7 bases and J by 6 bases. In DNA form, the CDR3 reads TGTGCCAGCAAAGACAGGGTCGATACGCAGTATTTT. This translates into CASKDRVDTQYF.

V is TRBV7-2 and J is TRBJ1-3, with no clear D. CDR1 and CDR2 (germline): SGHTA, FQGNSA. The CDR3 runs 14 residues. V shed 3 bases and J shed 0 bases, with 6 bases lying between them. The CDR3 loop reads CASSFMVSGNTIYF. CDR3 sequence (DNA): TGTGCCAGCAGCTTTATGGTCTCTGGAAACACCATATATTTT.

This clonotype was seen at least ten times. The chain couples TRBV7-9 to TRBJ2-7, with 10 positions matching TRBD2. The CDR3 is 15 residues long. With 5 bases clipped from V and 1 base from J, the junction kept 5 bases outside the gene matches. Per the germline V gene, CDR1 is SEHNR and CDR2 is FQNEAQ (reference sequence). CDR3 region: CASSLRLAGSYEQYF. The CDR3, as DNA: TGTGCCAGCAGCCTACGACTAGCGGGTTCCTACGAGCAGTACTTC.

At least ten counts were recorded for this clonotype. The chain joins TRBV7-3 to TRBJ2-1, with D tentatively TRBD1 or TRBD2 (6 bases each). The CDR3 consists of 14 residues. Germline V gene lookup returns CDR1 SGHTA and CDR2 FQGTGA. Trimming left V 2 bases short and J 8 bases short, with 13 bases between. CDR3 amino acids: CASSLYREAYEQFF. CDR3 sequence (DNA): TGTGCCAGCAGCTTATACAGGGAGGCATATGAGCAGTTCTTC. The full variable domain, rest sourced from reference TRBV7-3 and TRBJ2-1, is GAGVSQTPSNKVTEKGKYVELRCDPISGHTALYWYRQSLGQGPEFLIYFQGTGAADDSGLPNDRFFAVRPEGSVSTLKIQRTERGDSAVYLCASSLYREAYEQFFGPGTRLTVL.

Concerning this clonotype: Just one base apart from a much larger clone, this may be a read error. This rearrangement joins TRBV20-1 to TRBJ2-3, with D hard to call. The end of the DNA fits TRBJ1-5 better, so the J call may be wrong. This CDR3 region has 15 residues. Germline-derived CDR1 and CDR2 are DFQATT and SNEGSKA (reference sequence). CDR3 nucleotides: TGCAGTGCTCCCAAGTCGCAGATTAACACAGATACGCAGCATTTT. It translates to CSAPKSQINTDTQHF.

This clonotype was seen repeatedly, ten times or more. This chain uses TRBV28 with TRBJ2-1; 14 bases fit TRBD2. Germline V gene lookup returns CDR1 MDHEN and CDR2 SYDVKM. V was clipped by 2 bases and J by 2 bases; unmatched bases: 8. The CDR3 totals 19 residues. The chain's CDR3 is CASSLTGTSGSSTYNEQFF. DNA for the CDR3: TGTGCCAGCAGTTTAACCGGGACTAGCGGGAGTTCCACCTACAATGAGCAGTTCTTC.

This clonotype was recorded many times. J is TRBJ1-2 and V is TRBV11-2; 7 nucleotides agree with TRBD1. V dropped 4 bases and J dropped 2; count of bases not matched to a gene: 16. The CDR3 has 18 residues. Germline V CDR1 and CDR2: SGHAT, FQNNGV. CDR3 in amino acids: CASSSFQGTARRNYGYTF. In nucleotides, the CDR3 is TGTGCCAGCAGCTCCTTCCAGGGGACAGCCCGAAGGAACTATGGCTACACCTTC.

This clonotype has a count of ten or more. The rearrangement uses TRBV11-1 and TRBJ2-7; 7 bases line up with TRBD1. With 2 bases clipped from V and 0 bases from J, the junction kept 7 bases outside the gene matches. From germline, CDR1 is SGHAT and CDR2 FQDESV (reference sequence). This CDR3 comprises 16 residues. The chain's CDR3 is CASSLNWDRSSYEQYF. The CDR3 DNA is TGTGCCAGCAGCTTAAATTGGGACAGAAGCTCCTACGAGCAGTACTTC.

This clonotype was counted many times. The J gene is TRBJ1-5, the V gene TRBV27; D ambiguous. The CDR3 loop spans 15 amino acids. Germline V gene data show CDR1 as MNHEY and CDR2 as SMNVEV (reference sequence). V was pared by 6 bases and J by 7 bases, with 19 bases between. The chain's CDR3 is CASSPDQEWGQPQHF. The CDR3 DNA reads as TGTGCCAGCAGCCCTGACCAGGAGTGGGGACAGCCCCAGCATTTT.

This clonotype was recorded at least ten times. The chain recombines TRBV6-1 with TRBJ1-5; D is perhaps TRBD1 (5 bases). Trimming removed 7 bases from V and 6 bases from J, with 22 bases in between. CDR3 size: 16 residues. Germline assignment: CDR1 MNHNS and CDR2 SASEGT. The DNA of the CDR3 is TGTGCCAGCAAGGTCTCCCAGAACGCAGACAGTCAGCCCCAGCATTTT. Translation: CASKVSQNADSQPQHF.

This clonotype was counted many times. As DNA, the CDR3 is TGCAGCGTTTTTCTGCCGGGACAGGGATACGAGCAGTACTTC. It specifies CSVFLPGQGYEQYF. The chain couples TRBV29-1 to TRBJ2-7; 9 bases fit TRBD1. The J segment lost 4 bases and the V segment lost 5 bases, leaving 9 bases of the junction unmatched. The CDR3 loop spans 14 amino acids. Germline CDR1 and CDR2: SQVTM and ANQGSEA.

The sample holds many counts of this clonotype. The V and J genes are TRBV24-1 and TRBJ2-1; D is uncertain. V gave up 6 bases and J gave up 8 bases, with 13 bases separating them. The CDR3 runs 13 residues. In germline, CDR1 is KGHDR, CDR2 SFDVKD. The CDR3 spells CATSSPAFHEQFF. The CDR3 DNA reads as TGTGCCACCAGTAGCCCCGCCTTCCATGAGCAGTTCTTC.

The table lists this clonotype with many counts. This chain joins TRBV30 and TRBJ1-1; possibly TRBD1 for D (5 bases). Trimming took 5 bases from V and 9 from J, leaving 16 bases between them. Germline CDR1 GTSNPN, CDR2 SVGIG (reference sequence). This CDR3 is 12 amino acids long. The CDR3 DNA reads as TGTGCCTGGTCCGCCGGGACTCTTCAAGCTTTCTTT. Its translation is CAWSAGTLQAFF.

Ten or more counts support this clonotype. V gene TRBV2 combines with J gene TRBJ1-1; tentatively, D is TRBD1 (5 bases). Trimming pared 0 bases from V and 1 base from J, leaving 9 bases between. Germline V gene sequence: CDR1 SNHLY, CDR2 FYNNEI. The CDR3 is made up of 15 amino acids. CDR3 sequence: CASSEAGTENTEAFF. The CDR3 DNA is TGTGCCAGCAGTGAAGCGGGGACGGAGAACACTGAAGCTTTCTTT.

This clonotype was observed many times. This chain links TRBV7-9 with TRBJ2-7, with TRBD1 matching over 8 bases. This CDR3 is built from 15 residues. Unmatched junction bases numbered 5, after V lost 4 bases and J lost 0 bases. Germline V lookup: CDR1 SEHNR, CDR2 FQNEAQ (reference sequence). CDR3 coding DNA: TGTGCCAGCAGCTCCATAGGACAGGGCTCCTACGAGCAGTACTTC. The encoded protein is CASSSIGQGSYEQYF. Using reference TRBV7-9 and TRBJ2-7 for the parts outside the CDR3, the full variable domain is DTGVSQNPRHKITKRGQNVTFRCDPISEHNRLYWYRQTLGQGPEFLTYFQNEAQLEKSRLLSDRFSAERPKGSFSTLEIQRTEQGDSAMYLCASSSIGQGSYEQYFGPGTRLTVT.

This clonotype was found a few times. The chain is built from TRBV30 and TRBJ2-5, with D possibly TRBD1 on 5 matching bases. Trimming removed 1 base at V and 5 bases at J, with 20 bases between. Germline values: CDR1 GTSNPN, CDR2 SVGIG (reference sequence). CDR3 size: 16 residues. CDR3 DNA sequence: TGTGCCTGGAGTGCAGACGAGTGGGGCATGCGGGAGACCCAGTACTTC. Its translation: CAWSADEWGMRETQYF. Together with reference TRBV30 and TRBJ2-5, the CDR3 gives the full variable domain: SQTIHQWPATLVQPVGSPLSLECTVEGTSNPNLYWYRQAAGRGLQLLFYSVGIGQISSEVPQNLSASRPQDRQFILSSKKLLLSDSGFYLCAWSADEWGMRETQYFGPGTRLLVL.

Regarding this clonotype: A far bigger clonotype differs at one base, so this is likely a read error. This chain uses TRBV2 with TRBJ2-1; a weak D match, TRBD2 (5 bases). Deletions cut 1 base from V and 10 bases from J, with 14 bases between. The CDR3 consists of 14 residues. Germline V gene lookup returns CDR1 SNHLY and CDR2 FYNNEI. CDR3 sequence reads: CASSEEPRDYEQFF. In DNA, the CDR3 is TGTGCCAGCAGTGAAGAACCCAGAGACTACGAGCAGTTCTTC.

This clonotype was observed at least ten times. This chain joins TRBV27 and TRBJ2-7, with 7 positions matching TRBD2. The germline gives CDR1 MNHEY, CDR2 SMNVEV (reference sequence). Unmatched junction bases numbered 10, after V lost 6 bases and J lost 2 bases. The CDR3 totals 15 residues. The DNA for the CDR3 is TGTGCCAGCAGCCTGGGTTTGCGGGAGACCTACGAGCAGTACTTC. Its protein is CASSLGLRETYEQYF.

This clonotype was seen a handful of times. J is TRBJ2-2 and V is TRBV4-1; 7 bases fit TRBD2. There are 15 residues in the CDR3. Per the germline V gene, CDR1 is MGHRA and CDR2 is YSYEKL. Trimming at V came to 2 bases and at J to 6 bases, leaving 6 bases not matched to a gene. This CDR3 reads CASSQLSRGAGELFF. The DNA for the CDR3 is TGCGCCAGCAGCCAACTCTCCCGGGGGGCCGGGGAGCTGTTTTTT.

There are many counts of this clonotype. The chain recombines TRBV19 with TRBJ1-1; no clear D gene. Germline CDR1 LNHDA, CDR2 SQIVND (reference sequence). CDR3 length: 13 residues. V was shortened by 8 bases and J by 3 bases, with 13 bases between the two germline ends. Here the CDR3 DNA reads TGTGCCAGTTCTAGCAGTCGGGACACTGAAGCTTTCTTT. Its translation: CASSSSRDTEAFF.

As for this clonotype: A far larger clone differs by one base, so this is likely a read error. The chain uses TRBV7-9 and TRBJ2-7; possible D gene TRBD1, 6 bases. Germline assignment: CDR1 SEHNR and CDR2 FQNEAQ (reference sequence). This CDR3 comprises 15 residues. The ends were cut back, 2 bases at V and 2 bases at J, with 13 bases in the middle. CDR3 coding DNA: TGTGCCAGCAGCTTAAGGGACCCAGGGGCCTACGAGCAGTACTTC. It yields the protein CASSLRDPGAYEQYF.

The table lists this clonotype with many counts. The chain links TRBV20-1 to TRBJ2-1; 10 bases are shared with TRBD1. Germline lookup yields CDR1 DFQATT and CDR2 SNEGSKA (reference sequence). Trimming removed 7 bases from V and 7 bases from J; junction bases left unmatched: 1. The CDR3 spans 11 residues. The CDR3 is CSVGQGNEQFF. The CDR3 coding sequence is TGCAGTGTGGGACAGGGGAATGAGCAGTTCTTC.

There are a few counts of this clonotype. With a much larger clone just one base away, this may be a read error. The chain recombines TRBV29-1 with TRBJ2-3; 8 positions match TRBD1. The CDR3 has 17 residues. Germline lookup yields CDR1 SQVTM and CDR2 ANQGSEA. Unmatched junction bases numbered 13, after V lost 3 bases and J lost 2 bases. The CDR3 DNA sequence: TGCAGCGTTGACGATCCTGCTGAGGACAGGGTCACAGATACGCAGTATTTT. Translated, it gives CSVDDPAEDRVTDTQYF.